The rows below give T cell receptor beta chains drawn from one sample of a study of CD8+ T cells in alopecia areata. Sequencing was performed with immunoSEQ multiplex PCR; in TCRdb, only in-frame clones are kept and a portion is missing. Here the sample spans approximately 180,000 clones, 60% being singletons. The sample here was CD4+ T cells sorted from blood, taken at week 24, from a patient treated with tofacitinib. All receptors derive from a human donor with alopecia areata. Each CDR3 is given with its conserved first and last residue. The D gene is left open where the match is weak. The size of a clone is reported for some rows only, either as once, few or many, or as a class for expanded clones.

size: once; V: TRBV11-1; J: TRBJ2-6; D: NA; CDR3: CASSLRLGANVLTF; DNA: TGTGCCAGCAGCTTGCGTCTCGGGGCCAACGTCCTGACTTTC
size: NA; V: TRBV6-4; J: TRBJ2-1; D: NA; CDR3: CASSDVRGGEQFF; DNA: TGTGCCAGCAGTGACGTAAGGGGGGGGGAGCAGTTCTTC
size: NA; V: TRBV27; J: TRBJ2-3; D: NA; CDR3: CASSYSNTQYF; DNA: TGTGCCAGCAGTTATTCGAATACGCAGTATTTT
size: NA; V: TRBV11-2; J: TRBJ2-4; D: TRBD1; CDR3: CASSSGQGAGIQYF; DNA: TGTGCCAGCAGCTCAGGACAGGGGGCAGGCATTCAGTACTTC
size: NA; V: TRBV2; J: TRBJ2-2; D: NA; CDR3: CASSVIQRFGELFF; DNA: TGTGCCAGCAGCGTAATTCAGCGATTCGGGGAGCTGTTTTTT
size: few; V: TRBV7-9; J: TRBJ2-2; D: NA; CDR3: CASSLAMAGELFF; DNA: TGTGCCAGCAGCTTAGCGATGGCCGGGGAGCTGTTTTTT
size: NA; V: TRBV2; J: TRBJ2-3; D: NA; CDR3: CASSLQGSLTDSTDTQYF; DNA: TGTGCCAGCAGCCTACAGGGATCGCTTACTGATAGCACAGATACGCAGTATTTT
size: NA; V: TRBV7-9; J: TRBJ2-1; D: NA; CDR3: CASSLETFNEQFF; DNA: TGTGCCAGCAGCTTGGAGACCTTCAATGAGCAGTTCTTC
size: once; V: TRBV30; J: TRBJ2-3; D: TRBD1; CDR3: CAWSGDRSTDTQYF; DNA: TGTGCCTGGAGCGGGGACAGAAGCACAGATACGCAGTATTTT
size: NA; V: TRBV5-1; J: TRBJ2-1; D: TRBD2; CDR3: CASSLTSHEQFF; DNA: TGCGCCAGCAGCCTGACTAGCCATGAGCAGTTCTTC
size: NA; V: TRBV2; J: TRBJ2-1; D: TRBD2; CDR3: CASSGLAGGASSYNEQFF; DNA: TGTGCCAGCAGTGGCCTAGCGGGGGGAGCTAGCTCCTACAATGAGCAGTTCTTC
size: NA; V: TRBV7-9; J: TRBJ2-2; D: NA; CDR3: CASSLGYTGELFF; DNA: TGTGCCAGCAGCTTAGGCTACACCGGGGAGCTGTTTTTT
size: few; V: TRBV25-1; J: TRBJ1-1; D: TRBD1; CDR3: CASSELATGHTEAFF; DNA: TGTGCCAGCAGTGAATTGGCGACAGGGCACACTGAAGCTTTCTTT
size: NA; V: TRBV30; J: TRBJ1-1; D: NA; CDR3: CASITGTGTEAFF; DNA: TGTGCCTCAATTACCGGGACGGGCACTGAAGCTTTCTTT
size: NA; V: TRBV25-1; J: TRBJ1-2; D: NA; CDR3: CASSETLRLDATGYTF; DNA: TGTGCCAGCAGCGAAACCTTACGATTAGACGCGACTGGCTACACCTTC
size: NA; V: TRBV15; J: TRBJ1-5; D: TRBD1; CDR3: CATSRDIAGGDQPQHF; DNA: TGTGCCACCAGCAGAGATATTGCAGGGGGGGATCAGCCCCAGCATTTT
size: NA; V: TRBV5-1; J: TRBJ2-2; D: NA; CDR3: CASSPTGDPSTGELFF; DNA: TGCGCCAGCAGCCCGACGGGGGATCCTAGCACCGGGGAGCTGTTTTTT
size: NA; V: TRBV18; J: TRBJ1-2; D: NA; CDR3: CASSPPGAYGYTF; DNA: TGTGCCAGCTCACCACCCGGGGCTTATGGCTACACCTTC
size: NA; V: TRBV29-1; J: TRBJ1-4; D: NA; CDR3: CSFRTGSNEKLFF; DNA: TGCAGCTTTAGAACAGGCAGTAATGAAAAACTGTTTTTT
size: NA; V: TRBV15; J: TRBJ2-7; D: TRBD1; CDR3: CATSSALRTGNEQYF; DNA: TGTGCCACCAGCAGCGCCCTTCGGACAGGCAACGAGCAGTACTTC
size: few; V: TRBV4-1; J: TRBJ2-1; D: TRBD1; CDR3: CASSQVGQGAGEQFF; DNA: TGCGCCAGCAGCCAAGTTGGCCAGGGGGCAGGTGAGCAGTTCTTC
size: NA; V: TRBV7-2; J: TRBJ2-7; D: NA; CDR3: CASSLAVFEGVEQYF; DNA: TGTGCCAGCAGCTTAGCAGTCTTCGAAGGGGTCGAGCAGTACTTC
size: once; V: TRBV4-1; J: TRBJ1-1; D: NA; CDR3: CASSQDWEAGVTEAFF; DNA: TGCGCCAGCAGCCAAGATTGGGAAGCGGGAGTCACTGAAGCTTTCTTT
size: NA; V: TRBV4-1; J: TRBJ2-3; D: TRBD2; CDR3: CASSQAGLAGGSDTQYF; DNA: TGCGCCAGCAGCCAGGCTGGACTAGCGGGGGGCTCCGATACGCAGTATTTT
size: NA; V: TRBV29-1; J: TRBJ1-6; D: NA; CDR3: CSVEPLPLNSPLHF; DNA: TGCAGCGTTGAGCCACTCCCCCTCAATTCACCCCTCCACTTT
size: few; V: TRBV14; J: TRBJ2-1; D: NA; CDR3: CASSQDPGYNEQFF; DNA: TGTGCCAGCAGCCAAGATCCCGGGTACAATGAGCAGTTCTTC
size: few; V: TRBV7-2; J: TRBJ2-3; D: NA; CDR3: CASSSRGLPSTDTQYF; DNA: TGTGCCAGCAGCTCAAGGGGACTTCCTAGCACAGATACGCAGTATTTT
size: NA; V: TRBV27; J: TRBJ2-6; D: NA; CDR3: CASSPGSSGANVLTF; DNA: TGTGCCAGCAGCCCCGGTTCGTCTGGGGCCAACGTCCTGACTTTC
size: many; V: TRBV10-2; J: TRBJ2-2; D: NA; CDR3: CASTLTRSGELFF; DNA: TGCGCCAGCACCCTCACTAGGTCCGGGGAGCTGTTTTTT
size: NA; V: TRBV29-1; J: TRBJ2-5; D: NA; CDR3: CSVSQGLETQYF; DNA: TGCAGCGTTTCTCAGGGGTTAGAGACCCAGTACTTC
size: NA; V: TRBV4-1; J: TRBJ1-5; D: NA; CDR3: CASSQATVVSYNQPQHF; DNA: TGCGCCAGCAGCCAAGCCACCGTCGTGAGTTACAATCAGCCCCAGCATTTT
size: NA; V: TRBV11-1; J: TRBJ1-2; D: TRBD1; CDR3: CASSFPGQGDGYTF; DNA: TGTGCCAGCAGTTTTCCGGGACAGGGAGATGGCTACACCTTC
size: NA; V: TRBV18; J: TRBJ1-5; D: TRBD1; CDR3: CASSPLGQGNNQPQHF; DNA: TGTGCCAGCTCACCACTTGGACAGGGTAACAATCAGCCCCAGCATTTT